A single sample gave rise to the 8 T cell receptor beta chains below, sequenced in a study of tumor-infiltrating lymphocytes in primary liver carcinoma. Starting material of 500 to 600 ng total RNA yielded TCR beta cDNA via a constant-region primer. Three nested multiplex PCR rounds of slightly modified ARM-PCR generated TCR beta libraries. The first two PCR rounds used TRBV1-TRBV30 forward primers with a C-beta reverse primer, 9 to 10 cycles each. Each CDR3 protein gets one entry after TCRdb re-called the multiplex PCR reads with MiXCR. Here the sample spans hundreds of thousands of distinct CDR3 sequences, about three fifths being singletons. Germline DNA was also extracted, while the blood RNA originated from unsorted whole blood. Input material: peripheral blood. The receptors originated from a woman aged 25 to 45 with primary liver carcinoma and hepatitis B virus infection.

This clonotype has a handful of counts. The V and J genes are TRBV29-1 and TRBJ2-7; 11 nucleotides match TRBD2. CDR1 and CDR2 (germline): SQVTM, ANQGSEA. With V trimmed by 7 bases and J by 2 bases, 13 bases remained unmatched. The CDR3 sequence is 16 residues long. The CDR3 region is CSARLSLAGETYEQYF. The CDR3 nucleotides read TGCAGCGCGAGACTTTCACTAGCGGGAGAAACCTACGAGCAGTACTTC.

The gene calls are TRBV13 and TRBJ2-3, with D hard to call. Trimming stripped 1 base from V and 6 bases from J, with 8 bases between. The CDR3 contains 13 residues. Germline V gene sequence: CDR1 PRHDT, CDR2 FYEKMQ (reference sequence). In DNA, the CDR3 is TGTGCCAGCAGCTTAGAACAGACTGATACGCAGTATTTT. Its translation: CASSLEQTDTQYF.

This clonotype was seen a handful of times. The chain joins TRBV7-9 to TRBJ2-7, with TRBD1 identical over 7 bases. CDR1 SEHNR and CDR2 FQNEAQ come from the germline V gene (reference sequence). Losses at the gene ends were 1 base for V and 5 bases for J; bases not matched to a gene: 23. The length of the CDR3 is 20 residues. The CDR3 DNA reads TGTGCCAGCAGCTTAGTTATTACTGTAGTTTTCGGGACAGTTAATGACGAGCAGTACTTC. Encoded protein: CASSLVITVVFGTVNDEQYF.

This clonotype has only a few counts. The V and J genes are TRBV7-9 and TRBJ2-7; D remains unclear. This CDR3 contains 15 residues. In germline, CDR1 is SEHNR, CDR2 FQNEAQ (reference sequence). Trimming removed 1 base from V and 0 bases from J, with 10 bases in between. CDR3 in DNA: TGTGCCAGCAGCTTAGATGAGATCCGCTCCTACGAGCAGTACTTC. It translates to CASSLDEIRSYEQYF.

V usage is TRBV28 and J usage is TRBJ1-5; 8 bases align to TRBD1. The length of the CDR3 is 16 residues. Germline V lookup: CDR1 MDHEN, CDR2 SYDVKM. Losses at the gene ends were 6 bases for V and 7 bases for J; bases not matched to a gene: 14. The CDR3 sequence is CASSLITGGLTQPQHF. Here the CDR3 DNA reads TGTGCCAGCAGCCTAATAACAGGGGGACTTACACAGCCCCAGCATTTT.

This clonotype was counted a few times. DNA for the CDR3: TGTGCCAGCAGTTTTAGGGTAGGTGAGCAGTTCTTC. Translated, it gives CASSFRVGEQFF. The V and J genes are TRBV28 and TRBJ2-1, with D uncertain. Germline V gene data show CDR1 as MDHEN and CDR2 as SYDVKM. V lost 3 bases and J lost 9, with 9 bases in between. This CDR3 is built from 12 residues.

This clonotype was detected a few times. The rearrangement joins TRBV29-1 to TRBJ2-7; 8 bases are a match to TRBD2. This CDR3 contains 15 residues. Germline lookup yields CDR1 SQVTM and CDR2 ANQGSEA. The trim removed 1 base at V and 0 bases at J, leaving 5 bases unmatched. DNA of the CDR3: TGCAGCGTTGAAGTTCTAGCGGGTTCCTCCTACGAGCAGTACTTC. Its protein is CSVEVLAGSSYEQYF.

The rearrangement uses TRBV11-2 and TRBJ1-6; D unclear. The CDR3 covers 15 residues. The ends were cut back, 10 bases at V and 8 bases at J, with 21 bases in the middle. The germline V gene encodes CDR1 SGHAT and CDR2 FQNNGV. The CDR3, as DNA: TGTGCCATCAGGCCAGGAGGAGACCGGGATTCACCCCTCCACTTT. Its translation: CAIRPGGDRDSPLHF.